Shown below are 15 T cell receptor beta chains from a single sample sequenced in a study of spatial heterogeneity in lung cancer. Time point described: sample taken at primary tumor resection. TCRdb re-derived calls from the 5' RACE reads in MiXCR, one entry per CDR3 protein. This table holds over 14,000 distinct CDR3 sequences, roughly 4% found once. Source: normal lung tissue next to the tumor, taken at surgery. These receptors came from a male donor with early-stage non-small cell lung cancer.

The sample holds many counts of this clonotype. This beta chain was picked up by a library intended for alpha chains and is off target, so its count carries little meaning. The rearrangement uses TRBV5-1 and TRBJ1-2; 7 bases fit TRBD1. The germline V gene has CDR1 SGHRS and CDR2 YFSETQ. This CDR3 comprises 13 residues. V lost 4 bases to trimming and J lost 4 bases; unmatched junction nucleotides: 4. Written as DNA, the CDR3 is TGCGCCAGCAGCCCGACAGGGTTCTATGGCTACACCTTC. As protein: CASSPTGFYGYTF.

This clonotype occurred many times. Because this beta chain is a stray read in a library intended to capture alpha chains, its abundance should not be given much weight. The V call is TRBV7-9, the J call TRBJ2-7; maybe TRBD1 (6 bases). This CDR3 region has 13 residues. Trimming cost V 5 bases and J 2 bases, with 10 bases left between them. Germline V gene lookup returns CDR1 SEHNR and CDR2 FQNEAQ (reference sequence). The CDR3 nucleotides are TGTGCCAGCAGCAAAGGGGGTACCTACGAGCAGTACTTC. Amino acids: CASSKGGTYEQYF.

Many counts were recorded for this clonotype. In a library made to pick up alpha chains, this beta chain is a stray read with a size that means little. The rearrangement links TRBV10-2 to TRBJ1-5; maybe TRBD1 (5 bases). The CDR3 has 15 amino acids. CDR1 is WSHSY, CDR2 SAAADI, per germline. Trimming removed 0 bases at V and 6 bases at J, with 12 bases between. CDR3 residues: CASSESGGSRQPQHF. In DNA form, the CDR3 reads TGCGCCAGCAGTGAGTCTGGGGGGTCCCGTCAGCCCCAGCATTTT.

Details on this clonotype: This beta chain came through as a stray read in a library set up for alpha chains, and its size says little. The chain uses TRBV10-3 and TRBJ2-7; 9 bases are shared with TRBD1. V was clipped by 3 bases and J by 2 bases; unmatched bases: 2. CDR1 and CDR2 (germline): ENHRY, SYGVKD. The CDR3 has 14 residues. The CDR3 sequence is CAISDRTGAYEQYF. The CDR3 nucleotides read TGTGCCATCAGTGACCGGACAGGGGCCTACGAGCAGTACTTC.

This clonotype has a count of ten or more. This beta chain is a stray sequence in a library constructed for alpha chains; its clone size is not meaningful. V is TRBV20-1 and J is TRBJ2-1; D is possibly TRBD1 (5 bases). Germline loops: CDR1 DFQATT, CDR2 SNEGSKA (reference sequence). Trimming left V 2 bases short and J 2 bases short, with 10 bases between. This CDR3 has 14 residues. The CDR3 protein is CSARPQGPYNEQFF. The CDR3 bases are TGCAGTGCTAGACCCCAGGGCCCCTACAATGAGCAGTTCTTC.

This clonotype was detected many times. As an off-target read in a library built for alpha chains, this beta chain has a frequency of little significance. The chain has TRBV30 and TRBJ1-3; TRBD1 matches at 8 bases. V lost 0 bases, J lost 3 bases, and 1 base stayed unmatched. The CDR3 length is 14 residues. Germline CDR1 GTSNPN, CDR2 SVGIG (reference sequence). The CDR3 sequence is CAWSVTGGGNTIYF. CDR3 nucleotide sequence: TGTGCCTGGAGTGTAACAGGGGGTGGAAACACCATATATTTT.

This clonotype was picked up many times. For a library built for alpha chains, this beta chain is a stray read; little rests on its size. The rearrangement links TRBV3-1 to TRBJ2-7; D not certain. This CDR3 comprises 14 residues. V dropped 1 base and J dropped 1 base, with 8 bases sitting between them. Germline CDR1 LGHDT, CDR2 YNNKEL (reference sequence). The CDR3 loop is CASSQGAGSYEQYF. The CDR3, as DNA: TGTGCCAGCAGCCAAGGCGCAGGTTCCTACGAGCAGTACTTC.

This clonotype occurred many times. A library prepared for alpha chains yielded this beta chain as an off-target read; its size is of little meaning. The rearrangement links TRBV14 to TRBJ2-6; D not certain. CDR1 and CDR2 (germline): SGHDN, FVKESK. V lost 4 bases and J 1 base, leaving 11 bases between the germline ends. The CDR3 spans 16 residues. The CDR3 reads CASSLLRESGANVLTF. In DNA form, the CDR3 reads TGTGCCAGCAGCCTGCTTAGGGAATCTGGGGCCAACGTCCTGACTTTC.

This clonotype occurred many times. This beta chain is off target for a library built for alpha chains, so its abundance means little. CDR3 coding DNA: TGTGCCAGCAGACAGGCTCAAGGACTGAGCACAGATACGCAGTATTTT. It encodes CASRQAQGLSTDTQYF. The chain combines TRBV7-6 with TRBJ2-3; D assignment may be TRBD1 or TRBD2 (5 bases each). Trimming pared 6 bases from V and 0 bases from J, leaving 16 bases between. CDR1 is SGHVS, CDR2 FNYEAQ, per germline. The length of the CDR3 is 16 residues. Based on the CDR3 plus reference TRBV7-6 and TRBJ2-3, the full variable domain is GAGVSQSPRYKVTKRGQDVALRCDPISGHVSLYWYRQALGQGPEFLTYFNYEAQQDKSGLPNDRFSAERPEGSISTLTIQRTEQRDSAMYRCASRQAQGLSTDTQYFGPGTRLTVL.

This clonotype is judged medium-sized (0.01 to 0.1%). As an off-target read in a library built for alpha chains, this beta chain has a frequency of little significance. V is TRBV20-1 and J is TRBJ1-5; weak D call: TRBD1 (5 bases). The germline V and J ends were trimmed by 2 bases and 5 bases, with 16 bases remaining between them. The germline V gene has CDR1 DFQATT and CDR2 SNEGSKA (reference sequence). The CDR3 is 15 amino acids. CDR3 loop: CSARSQGQRDQPQHF. The CDR3 bases are TGCAGTGCTAGATCGCAGGGCCAGAGGGATCAGCCCCAGCATTTT.

This clonotype was observed at least ten times. As an off-target read in a library built for alpha chains, this beta chain has a frequency of little significance. V gene TRBV10-3 combines with J gene TRBJ1-2; D call uncertain. CDR3 length equals 15 residues. Trimming pared 3 bases from V and 2 bases from J, leaving 13 bases between. Germline assignment: CDR1 ENHRY and CDR2 SYGVKD. The CDR3 DNA follows: TGTGCCATCAGTGATTTGAGGCAGTCCAACTATGGCTACACCTTC. This gives the protein CAISDLRQSNYGYTF.

This clonotype was counted many times. With the library built for alpha chains, this beta chain is off target and its frequency is not meaningful. The chain couples TRBV10-3 to TRBJ2-7; tentative D call: TRBD2 (5 bases). The germline V gene encodes CDR1 ENHRY and CDR2 SYGVKD. The CDR3 is 14 amino acids. V dropped 3 bases and J dropped 0 bases, with 9 bases sitting between them. The CDR3 coding sequence is TGTGCCATCAGTGAACGCGGGTCCTCCTACGAGCAGTACTTC. This encodes CAISERGSSYEQYF.

This clonotype was seen repeatedly, ten times or more. Since the library was made to target alpha chains, this beta chain is a stray read and its abundance is not meaningful. The chain employs TRBV29-1 and TRBJ2-7, with 12 bases aligning to TRBD2. There are 14 residues in the CDR3. Trimming removed 7 bases from V and 2 bases from J; junction bases left unmatched: 6. In germline, CDR1 is SQVTM, CDR2 ANQGSEA. The CDR3 DNA follows: TGCAGCGCTACACTAGCGGGAGGTACCTACGAGCAGTACTTC. Protein product: CSATLAGGTYEQYF.

This clonotype was seen many times. For a library built for alpha chains, this beta chain is a stray read; little rests on its size. The rearrangement joins TRBV29-1 to TRBJ2-3; the D call may be TRBD1 or TRBD2 (5 bases each). V lost 5 bases, J lost 1 base, and 16 bases lay in between. The CDR3 is 15 residues long. The germline V gene encodes CDR1 SQVTM and CDR2 ANQGSEA. CDR3 nucleotide sequence: TGCAGCGTTTACCTACCGGGACGAGGCACAGATACGCAGTATTTT. It is translated as CSVYLPGRGTDTQYF.

Ten or more counts support this clonotype. A library made for alpha chains picked up this beta chain off target, so its size means little. This chain links TRBV12-3 or TRBV12-4 with TRBJ2-1, with 11 positions matching TRBD1. The CDR3 is made up of 16 amino acids. V lost 8 bases, J lost 6 bases, and 12 bases stayed unmatched. In nucleotides, the CDR3 is TGTGCCAGCCAACCCAGGGGACAGGGGGTTTCCAATGAGCAGTTCTTC. This encodes CASQPRGQGVSNEQFF.